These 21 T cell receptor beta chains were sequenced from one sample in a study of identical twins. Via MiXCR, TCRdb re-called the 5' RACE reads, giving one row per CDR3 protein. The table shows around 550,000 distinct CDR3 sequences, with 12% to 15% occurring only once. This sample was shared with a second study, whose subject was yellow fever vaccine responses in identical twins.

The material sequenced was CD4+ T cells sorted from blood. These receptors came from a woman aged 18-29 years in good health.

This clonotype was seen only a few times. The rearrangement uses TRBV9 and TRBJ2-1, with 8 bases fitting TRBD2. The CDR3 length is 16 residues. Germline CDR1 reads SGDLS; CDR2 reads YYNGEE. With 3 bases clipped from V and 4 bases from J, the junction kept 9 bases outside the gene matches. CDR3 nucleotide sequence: TGTGCCAGCAGCGGAGGAGCGGGAGCTCGGTACAATGAGCAGTTCTTC. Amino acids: CASSGGAGARYNEQFF.

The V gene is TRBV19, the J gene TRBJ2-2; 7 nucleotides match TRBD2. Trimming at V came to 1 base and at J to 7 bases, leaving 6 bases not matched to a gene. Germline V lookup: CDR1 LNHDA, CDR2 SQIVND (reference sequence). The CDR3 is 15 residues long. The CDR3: CASSIGAGSGGELFF. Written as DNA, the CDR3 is TGTGCCAGTAGTATAGGAGCGGGGTCTGGCGGGGAGCTGTTTTTT.

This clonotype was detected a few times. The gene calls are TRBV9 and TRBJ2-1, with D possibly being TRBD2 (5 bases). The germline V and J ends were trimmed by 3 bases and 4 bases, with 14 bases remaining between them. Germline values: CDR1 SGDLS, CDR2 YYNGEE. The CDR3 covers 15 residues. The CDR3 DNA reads TGTGCCAGCAGCGAGTTACTAGTGGGGTACAATGAGCAGTTCTTC. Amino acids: CASSELLVGYNEQFF.

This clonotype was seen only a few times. CDR3 protein: CSAGAGSGTDTQYF. The CDR3 nucleotides are TGCAGCGCCGGGGCGGGGTCGGGAACAGATACGCAGTATTTT. The genes are TRBV29-1 and TRBJ2-3; possible D gene TRBD2, 6 bases. The CDR3 spans 14 residues. CDR1 is SQVTM, CDR2 ANQGSEA, per germline. Trimming stripped 7 bases from V and 3 bases from J, with 17 bases between.

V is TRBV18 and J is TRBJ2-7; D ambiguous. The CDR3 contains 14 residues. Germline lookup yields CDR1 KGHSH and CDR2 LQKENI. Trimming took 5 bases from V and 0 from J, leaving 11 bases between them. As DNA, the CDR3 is TGTGCCAGCTCATTTACCGAGCTCTCCTACGAGCAGTACTTC. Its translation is CASSFTELSYEQYF.

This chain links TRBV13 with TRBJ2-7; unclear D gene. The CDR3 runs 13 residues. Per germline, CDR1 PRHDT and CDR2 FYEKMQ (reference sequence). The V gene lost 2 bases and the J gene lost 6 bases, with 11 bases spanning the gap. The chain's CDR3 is CASSLSTTPEQYF. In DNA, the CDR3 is TGTGCCAGCAGCTTATCCACAACCCCCGAGCAGTACTTC.

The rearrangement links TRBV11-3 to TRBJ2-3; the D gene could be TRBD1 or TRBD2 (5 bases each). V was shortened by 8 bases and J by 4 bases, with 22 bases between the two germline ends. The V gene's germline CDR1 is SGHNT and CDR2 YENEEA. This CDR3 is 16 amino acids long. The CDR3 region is CASGPAGASGADTQYF. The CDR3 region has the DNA TGTGCCAGCGGCCCCGCCGGGGCCTCAGGAGCAGATACGCAGTATTTT.

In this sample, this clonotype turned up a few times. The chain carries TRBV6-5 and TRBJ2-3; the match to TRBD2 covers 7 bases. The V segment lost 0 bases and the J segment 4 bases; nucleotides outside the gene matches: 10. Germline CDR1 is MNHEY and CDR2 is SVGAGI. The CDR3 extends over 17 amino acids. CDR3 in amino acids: CASSYSVPGLLSDTQYF. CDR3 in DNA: TGTGCCAGCAGTTACTCGGTACCGGGACTATTATCAGATACGCAGTATTTT.

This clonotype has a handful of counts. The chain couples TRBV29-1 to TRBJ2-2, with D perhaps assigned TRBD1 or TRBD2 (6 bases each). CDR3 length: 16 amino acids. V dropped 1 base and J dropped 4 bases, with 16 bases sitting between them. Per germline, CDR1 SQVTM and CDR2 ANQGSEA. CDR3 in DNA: TGCAGCGTTGAAGTCAAAAGGGGGAGGATCACCGGGGAGCTGTTTTTT. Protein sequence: CSVEVKRGRITGELFF.

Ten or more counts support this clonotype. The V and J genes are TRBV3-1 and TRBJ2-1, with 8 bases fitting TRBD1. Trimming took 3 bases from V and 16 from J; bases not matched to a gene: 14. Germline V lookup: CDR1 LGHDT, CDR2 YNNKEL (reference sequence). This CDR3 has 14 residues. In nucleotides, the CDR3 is TGTGCCAGCAGCCACGAGGGTCTCCTGGGACAGGTCTTCTTC. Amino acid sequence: CASSHEGLLGQVFF.

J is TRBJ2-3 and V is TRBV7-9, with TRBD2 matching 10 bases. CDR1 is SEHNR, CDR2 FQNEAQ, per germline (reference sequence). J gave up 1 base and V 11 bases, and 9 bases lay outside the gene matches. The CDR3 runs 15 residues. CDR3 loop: CAVLPLAGGTDTQYF. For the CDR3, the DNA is TGTGCCGTGCTTCCCCTAGCGGGGGGCACAGATACGCAGTATTTT.

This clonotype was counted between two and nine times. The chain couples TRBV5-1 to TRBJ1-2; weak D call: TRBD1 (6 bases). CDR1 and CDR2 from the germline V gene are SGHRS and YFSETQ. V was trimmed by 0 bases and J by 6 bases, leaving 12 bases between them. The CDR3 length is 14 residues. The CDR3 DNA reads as TGCGCCAGCAGCTTGGCCAGGGGTTCGGATGGCTACACCTTC. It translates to CASSLARGSDGYTF.

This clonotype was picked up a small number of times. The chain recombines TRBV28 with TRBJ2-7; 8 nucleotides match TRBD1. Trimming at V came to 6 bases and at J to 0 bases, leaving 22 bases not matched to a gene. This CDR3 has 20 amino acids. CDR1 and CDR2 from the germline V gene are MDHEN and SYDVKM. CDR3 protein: CASSRIIRGLAYESSYEQYF. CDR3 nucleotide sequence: TGTGCCAGCAGCCGAATTATCAGGGGGCTAGCGTACGAGAGCTCCTACGAGCAGTACTTC.

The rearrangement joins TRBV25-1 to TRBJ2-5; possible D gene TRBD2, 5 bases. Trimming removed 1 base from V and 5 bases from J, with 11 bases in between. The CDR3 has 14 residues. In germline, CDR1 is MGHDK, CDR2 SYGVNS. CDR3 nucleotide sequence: TGTGCCAGCAGTGAATCCGGGAAGAGCGAGACCCAGTACTTC. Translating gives CASSESGKSETQYF. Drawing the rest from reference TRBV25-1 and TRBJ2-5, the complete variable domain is EADIYQTPRYLVIGTGKKITLECSQTMGHDKMYWYQQDPGMELHLIHYSYGVNSTEKGDLSSESTVSRIRTEHFPLTLESARPSHTSQYLCASSESGKSETQYFGPGTRLLVL.

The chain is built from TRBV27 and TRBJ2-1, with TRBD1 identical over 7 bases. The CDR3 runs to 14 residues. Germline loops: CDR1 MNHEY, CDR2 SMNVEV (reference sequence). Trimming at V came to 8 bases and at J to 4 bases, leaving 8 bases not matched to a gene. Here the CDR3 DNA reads TGTGCCAGCGCTCACGACAGGGAGTACAATGAGCAGTTCTTC. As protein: CASAHDREYNEQFF.

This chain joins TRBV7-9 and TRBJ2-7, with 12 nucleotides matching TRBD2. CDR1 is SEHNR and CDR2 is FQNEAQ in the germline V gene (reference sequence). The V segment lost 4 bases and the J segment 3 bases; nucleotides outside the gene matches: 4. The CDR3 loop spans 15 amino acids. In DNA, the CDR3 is TGTGCCAGCAGCTGGACTAGCGGGGCTTTCTACGAGCAGTACGTC. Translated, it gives CASSWTSGAFYEQYV.

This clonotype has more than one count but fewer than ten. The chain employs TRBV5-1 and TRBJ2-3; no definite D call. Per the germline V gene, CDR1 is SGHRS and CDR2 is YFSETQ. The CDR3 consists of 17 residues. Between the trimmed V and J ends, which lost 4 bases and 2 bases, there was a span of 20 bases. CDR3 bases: TGCGCCAGCAGCATCCGACCCGCCGCTAGTTCCACAGATACGCAGTATTTT. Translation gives CASSIRPAASSTDTQYF.

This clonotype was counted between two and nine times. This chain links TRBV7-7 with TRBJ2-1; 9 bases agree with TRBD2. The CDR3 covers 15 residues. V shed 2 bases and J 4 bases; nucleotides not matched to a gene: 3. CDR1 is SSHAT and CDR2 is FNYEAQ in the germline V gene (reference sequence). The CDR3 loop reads CASSLLAGLYNEQFF. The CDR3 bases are TGTGCCAGCAGCTTACTAGCGGGGTTATACAATGAGCAGTTCTTC.

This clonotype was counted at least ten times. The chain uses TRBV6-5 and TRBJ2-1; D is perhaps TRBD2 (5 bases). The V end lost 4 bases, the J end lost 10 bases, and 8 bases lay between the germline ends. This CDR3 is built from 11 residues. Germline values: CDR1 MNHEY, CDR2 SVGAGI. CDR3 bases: TGTGCCAGCAGTTCGTGGGAGGAGCAGTTCTTC. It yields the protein CASSSWEEQFF.

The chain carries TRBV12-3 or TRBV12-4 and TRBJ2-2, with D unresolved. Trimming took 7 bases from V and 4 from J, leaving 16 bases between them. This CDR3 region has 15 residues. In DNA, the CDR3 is TGTGCCAGCACCACCGGGCGCGCCGTCACCGGGGAGCTGTTTTTT. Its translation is CASTTGRAVTGELFF.

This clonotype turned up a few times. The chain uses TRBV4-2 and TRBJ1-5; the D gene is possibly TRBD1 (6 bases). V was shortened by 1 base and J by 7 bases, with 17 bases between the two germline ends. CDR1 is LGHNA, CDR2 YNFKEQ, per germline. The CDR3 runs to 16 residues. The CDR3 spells CASSQGGGGARQPQHF. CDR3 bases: TGTGCCAGCAGCCAAGGAGGAGGGGGGGCGAGACAGCCCCAGCATTTT.